The clone carrying this T cell receptor (beta chain) was counted many times. This sample was included in a study of T-cell reconstitution after alpha-beta-depleted transplantation in children. The CDR3 has 13 amino acids. V was pared by 7 bases and J by 1 base, with 13 bases between. CDR1 and CDR2 (germline): SQVTM, ANQGSEA. Preparation of the TCRbeta library used unique molecular identifiers. Via MiXCR, TCRdb re-called the PCR reads, giving one row per CDR3 protein. The data contain 350,000 to 450,000 distinct CDR3 sequences, 10% to 15% of them singletons. J is TRBJ1-1 and V is TRBV29-1; D remains unclear. The sequenced sample was PBMCs, obtained from the stem cell graft. This sequence was found in a human donor who donated a stem cell graft to a child with Fanconi anemia. The CDR3 nucleotides are TGCAGCGCCTACTCGGACCCGAACACTGAAGCTTTCTTT. As protein: CSAYSDPNTEAFF.